These T cell receptor beta chains were read from a single sample in a study of cytomegalovirus exposure and HLA in healthy donors. The table came from immunoSEQ multiplex PCR; TCRdb's copy has only in-frame clones and leaves some out. The table has about 150,000 clones, almost 85% seen once. The sample comprised PBMCs. The origin of the receptors is a boy between 2 and 10 years old in good health and CMV-seronegative. Each CDR3 is given with its conserved first and last residue. A D gene is named only where the DNA matches it firmly. Where a row states a size, it is once, few, many or the class of an expanded clone; other rows omit it.

j_call: TRBJ1-5
clone_size: once
d_call: NA
v_call: TRBV27
cdr3_aa: CASSLQGISNQPQHF
cdr3_nt: TGTGCCAGCAGTTTGCAGGGGATTAGCAATCAGCCCCAGCATTTT

j_call: TRBJ1-2
clone_size: NA
d_call: NA
v_call: TRBV28
cdr3_aa: CASSLWAGEGYTF
cdr3_nt: TGTGCCAGCAGTTTATGGGCAGGGGAAGGCTACACCTTC

j_call: TRBJ2-7
clone_size: NA
d_call: TRBD2
v_call: TRBV7-2
cdr3_aa: CASSLAGGPYEQYF
cdr3_nt: TGTGCCAGCAGCTTAGCGGGAGGGCCTTACGAGCAGTACTTC

j_call: TRBJ2-6
clone_size: NA
d_call: TRBD2
v_call: TRBV5-1
cdr3_aa: CASCEREVSGANVLTF
cdr3_nt: TGCGCCAGCTGTGAGCGGGAGGTATCTGGGGCCAACGTCCTGACTTTC

j_call: TRBJ2-3
clone_size: NA
d_call: TRBD2
v_call: TRBV29-1
cdr3_aa: CSVAAGMTDTQYF
cdr3_nt: TGCAGCGTTGCAGCGGGAATGACGGATACGCAGTATTTT

j_call: TRBJ1-1
clone_size: NA
d_call: TRBD1
v_call: TRBV29-1
cdr3_aa: CSVLQGVRDTEAFF
cdr3_nt: TGCAGCGTTTTACAGGGGGTTCGTGACACTGAAGCTTTCTTT

j_call: TRBJ1-4
clone_size: NA
d_call: TRBD1
v_call: TRBV28
cdr3_aa: CASSLPGQLNEKLFF
cdr3_nt: TGTGCCAGCAGTCTTCCGGGACAGCTTAATGAAAAACTGTTTTTT

j_call: TRBJ2-7
clone_size: NA
d_call: TRBD2
v_call: TRBV9
cdr3_aa: CASSVGRSGGTYEQYF
cdr3_nt: TGTGCCAGCAGCGTAGGTCGCAGCGGGGGGACCTACGAGCAGTACTTC

j_call: TRBJ2-7
clone_size: NA
d_call: NA
v_call: TRBV7-8
cdr3_aa: CASSPRSVTTTSYEQYF
cdr3_nt: TGTGCCAGCAGCCCCCGCAGCGTGACTACTACTTCCTACGAGCAGTACTTC

j_call: TRBJ1-1
clone_size: NA
d_call: NA
v_call: TRBV27
cdr3_aa: CASSPGTEAFF
cdr3_nt: TGTGCCAGCAGTCCCGGTACTGAAGCTTTCTTT

j_call: TRBJ1-1
clone_size: few
d_call: NA
v_call: TRBV30
cdr3_aa: CAWTVNTEAFF
cdr3_nt: TGTGCCTGGACAGTGAACACTGAAGCTTTCTTT